Described below is a single TCR beta chain sequence and its context. Its specificity is not known. The sample originates from a study of post-analysis software for immune sequencing data. Study findings and constraints: With TRBV5-6, TRBV5-1 and TRBV20-1 included, about five TRBV segments were more frequent in patients than in controls. A significant reduction in normalized Chao1 diversity was observed in multiple sclerosis patients versus controls.

The TCR beta cDNA libraries carried unique molecular identifiers. TCRdb reprocessed the PCR reads via MiXCR and lists one record per CDR3 protein. The sample includes hundreds of thousands of distinct CDR3 sequences, about 57% of them seen just once. This CDR3 is built from 16 residues. Per the germline V gene, CDR1 is SGDLS and CDR2 is YYNGEE. V lost 4 bases to trimming and J lost 3 bases, with 19 bases between them. The source of this sequence is a girl aged 5 to 17 with multiple sclerosis. Sequenced sample: blood. The rearrangement links TRBV9 to TRBJ2-5, with D maybe TRBD2 (6 bases). For the CDR3, the DNA is TGTGCCAGCAGCCCCCCCTCGCCGGGAGTGAAAGAGACCCAGTACTTC. This sequence encodes CASSPPSPGVKETQYF.